This T cell receptor beta chain was retrieved from a study of regulatory T cells in long-lasting Graves disease. Assembly of TCR beta libraries relied on iRepertoire HTBI primers together with Arm-PCR of CDR3 regions. TCRdb analysed the multiplex PCR reads with MiXCR anew, one entry per CDR3 protein. Counted here are 500,000 or so distinct CDR3 sequences, around 16% occurring once; the ten biggest clones make up around a quarter. Concerning this clonotype itself: The antigen is unknown. At one of its ends the junction is not consistent with the germline gene, which may arise from a read error.

Stated time point: newly diagnosed GD, antithyroid drugs for less than 3 months. The TCR library was made from RNA that had been extracted from PBMCs in TRIzol. Germline V lookup: CDR1 MNHNS, CDR2 SASEGT. The CDR3 sequence is 14 residues long. General study points: The study found lower TCR diversity in persistent Graves' patients than in newly diagnosed ones. There was favoring of TRBV28, TRBJ1-2 and TRBJ2-5 in persistent disease. It was peripheral blood alone, not thyroid tissue, that was studied.

These sequences were also reported in another study, on T cells in Graves' hyperthyroidism and ophthalmopathy.

This clonotype was sampled from a woman aged 40-65 years with Graves disease. V is TRBV6-1 and J is TRBJ1-1; no clear D. The sequences come from peripheral blood mononuclear cells (PBMCs), collected at new diagnosis, from a patient treated with antithyroid drugs. The CDR3 reads CASREVVSSTEAFF. The CDR3 DNA reads TGTGCCAGCAGAGAAGTCGTGAGCAGCACTGAAGCTTTCTTT.